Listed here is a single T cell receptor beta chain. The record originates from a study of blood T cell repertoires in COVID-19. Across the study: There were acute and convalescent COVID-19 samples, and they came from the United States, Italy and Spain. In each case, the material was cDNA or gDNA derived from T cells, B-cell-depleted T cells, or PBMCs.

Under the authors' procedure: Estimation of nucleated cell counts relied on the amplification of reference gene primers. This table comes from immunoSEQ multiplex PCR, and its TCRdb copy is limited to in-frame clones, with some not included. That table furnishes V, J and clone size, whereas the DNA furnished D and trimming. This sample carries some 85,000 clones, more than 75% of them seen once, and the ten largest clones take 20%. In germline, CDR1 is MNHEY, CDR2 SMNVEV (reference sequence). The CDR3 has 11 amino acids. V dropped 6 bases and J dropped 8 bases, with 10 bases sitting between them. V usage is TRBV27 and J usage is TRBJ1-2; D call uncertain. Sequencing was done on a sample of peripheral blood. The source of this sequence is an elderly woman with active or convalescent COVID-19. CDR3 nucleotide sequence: TGTGCCAGCAGCCCAGGTACGGGCTACACCTTC. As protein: CASSPGTGYTF.